The present T cell receptor beta chain was sequenced within a study of T cell responses to AZD1222 COVID-19 vaccine. Clones were read by immunoSEQ multiplex PCR, and TCRdb kept only the in-frame ones, dropping some. The table has more than 140,000 clones, about 87% seen once. This CDR3 contains 12 residues. V was pared by 1 base and J by 6 bases, with 5 bases between. Germline CDR1 reads SGHNT; CDR2 reads YENEEA. This chain links TRBV11-3 with TRBJ2-3; D is ambiguous. This TCR was sampled from an adult in good health. Material: peripheral blood, obtained on day 0 of MenACWY control vaccination. The CDR3 nucleotides are TGTGCCAGCAGCTTAGGGGCGGATACGCAGTATTTT. This encodes CASSLGADTQYF.